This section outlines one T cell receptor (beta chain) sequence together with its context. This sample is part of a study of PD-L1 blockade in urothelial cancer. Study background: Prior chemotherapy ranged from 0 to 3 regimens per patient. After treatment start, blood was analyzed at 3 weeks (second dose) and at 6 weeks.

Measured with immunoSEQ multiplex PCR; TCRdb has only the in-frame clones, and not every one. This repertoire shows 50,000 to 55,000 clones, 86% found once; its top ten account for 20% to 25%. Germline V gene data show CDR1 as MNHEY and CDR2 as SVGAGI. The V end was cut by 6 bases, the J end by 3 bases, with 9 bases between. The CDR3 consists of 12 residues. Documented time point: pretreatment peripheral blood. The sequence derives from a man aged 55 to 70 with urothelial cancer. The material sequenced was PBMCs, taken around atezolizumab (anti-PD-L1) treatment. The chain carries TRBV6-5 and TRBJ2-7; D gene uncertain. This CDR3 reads CASSQTGYEQYF. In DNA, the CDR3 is TGTGCCAGCAGCCAAACTGGCTACGAGCAGTACTTC.